The entry that follows covers one TCR beta chain sequence. This table comes from immunoSEQ multiplex PCR, and its TCRdb copy is limited to in-frame clones, with some not included. The table shows about 670,000 clones, with about three quarters occurring only once. The data were taken from a study of shared clonotypes between healthy human individuals. The CDR3 loop spans 12 amino acids. Trimming took 0 bases from V and 5 from J, leaving 6 bases between them. The germline CDR1 and CDR2 sequences are GTSNPN and SVGIG (reference sequence). This TCR was sampled from a woman in her twenties or thirties in good health. Sequences were obtained from memory CD4+ T cells sorted from blood. Noted subset: CD45RA-negative fraction. The V gene is TRBV30, the J gene TRBJ2-3; D may be TRBD2 (5 bases). CDR3 in DNA: TGTGCCTGGAGTGTAGGAGGAGATACGCAGTATTTT. This codes for CAWSVGGDTQYF. Full variable domain (remainder filled in from reference TRBV30 and TRBJ2-3): SQTIHQWPATLVQPVGSPLSLECTVEGTSNPNLYWYRQAAGRGLQLLFYSVGIGQISSEVPQNLSASRPQDRQFILSSKKLLLSDSGFYLCAWSVGGDTQYFGPGTRLTVL.